What follows are 31 T cell receptor beta chains derived from one specimen sequenced in a study of blood T cell repertoires in COVID-19. Only in-frame clones appear in the TCRdb table, and some are missing; sequencing was by immunoSEQ multiplex PCR. The sample contains roughly 250,000 clones, about 80% of which appear only once. The sequenced material came from peripheral blood. The source is a man aged 45-60 years with active or convalescent COVID-19.

CDR3 sequence reads: CASSDSVTGIRNEQFF. The CDR3 nucleotides are TGTGCCAGCAGTGACTCGGTGACAGGGATAAGGAATGAGCAGTTCTTC. The chain employs TRBV6-4 and TRBJ2-1, with 7 bases aligning to TRBD1. V lost 0 bases, J lost 7 bases, and 9 bases stayed unmatched. Germline V CDR1 and CDR2: MRHNA, SNTAGT. This CDR3 is built from 16 residues.

This chain joins TRBV30 and TRBJ1-1; TRBD1 agrees at 7 bases. Germline V gene lookup returns CDR1 GTSNPN and CDR2 SVGIG (reference sequence). The CDR3 sequence is 14 residues long. Trimming removed 3 bases from V and 4 bases from J; junction bases left unmatched: 8. The CDR3 nucleotides are TGTGCCTGGAGAAGACAGGGTATTGGCACTGAAGCTTTCTTT. It specifies CAWRRQGIGTEAFF.

The gene calls are TRBV11-1 and TRBJ1-2; D unclear. Trimming cost V 5 bases and J 4 bases, with 20 bases left between them. In germline, CDR1 is SGHAT, CDR2 FQDESV (reference sequence). The CDR3 extends over 16 amino acids. CDR3 DNA: TGTGCCAGCAGCCCCACACTAGGACGGATGCTCTATGGCTACACCTTC. Protein sequence: CASSPTLGRMLYGYTF.

This clone was detected only once. Here the CDR3 reads CASSRQASGEKLFF. CDR3 DNA sequence: TGTGCCAGCAGCCGACAGGCGTCAGGTGAAAAACTGTTTTTT. This chain links TRBV3-1 (or the pseudogene TRBV3-2) with TRBJ1-4; weak D call: TRBD1 (6 bases). The V end was cut by 4 bases, the J end by 7 bases, with 13 bases between. This CDR3 spans 14 amino acids. The germline CDR1 and CDR2 sequences are LGHDT and YNNKEL (reference sequence).

This clone is a singleton in its sample. This sequence joins TRBV5-1 and TRBJ1-2; the D is unclear. V lost 0 bases to trimming and J lost 7 bases, with 7 bases between them. Germline assignment: CDR1 SGHRS and CDR2 YFSETQ. The CDR3 loop spans 12 amino acids. This CDR3 reads CASSLALSGYTF. As DNA, the CDR3 is TGCGCCAGCAGCTTGGCTCTCTCTGGCTACACCTTC.

V gene TRBV2 combines with J gene TRBJ1-2, with D maybe TRBD1 (5 bases). V was pared by 3 bases and J by 2 bases, with 10 bases between. This CDR3 region has 14 residues. Germline lookup yields CDR1 SNHLY and CDR2 FYNNEI. CDR3 coding DNA: TGTGCCAGCAGTGAGGGGCACGTAAACTATGGCTACACCTTC. Amino acids: CASSEGHVNYGYTF.

The chain combines TRBV19 with TRBJ2-7; D call uncertain. Germline V gives CDR1 LNHDA, CDR2 SQIVND (reference sequence). There are 11 residues in the CDR3. Trimming stripped 4 bases from V and 3 bases from J, with 4 bases between. In DNA, the CDR3 is TGTGCCAGTAGTAGCAGCTACGAGCAGTACTTC. This gives the protein CASSSSYEQYF.

V is TRBV11-3 and J is TRBJ1-1; D is ambiguous. Germline V CDR1 and CDR2: SGHNT, YENEEA. CDR3 size: 13 residues. Trimming stripped 0 bases from V and 3 bases from J, with 5 bases between. The CDR3 coding sequence is TGTGCCAGCAGCTTAGAGCGGTACACTGAAGCTTTCTTT. Encoded protein: CASSLERYTEAFF.

V usage is TRBV9 and J usage is TRBJ2-7, with D unresolved. Germline V gene lookup returns CDR1 SGDLS and CDR2 YYNGEE. V lost 0 bases to trimming and J lost 3 bases, with 10 bases between them. There are 14 residues in the CDR3. The CDR3 DNA reads as TGTGCCAGCAGCGTAGCCGGCTCGGGCTACGAGCAGTACTTC. Translating it yields CASSVAGSGYEQYF.

The V and J genes are TRBV5-1 and TRBJ1-2; 9 nucleotides agree with TRBD1. The ends lost 0 bases at V and 6 bases at J; junction bases unmatched: 3. Germline CDR1 and CDR2: SGHRS and YFSETQ. There are 14 residues in the CDR3. The DNA for the CDR3 is TGCGCCAGCAGCTTGGTGGGACAGGGAGATGGCTACACCTTC. Amino acids: CASSLVGQGDGYTF.

The table lists this clone with many counts. V gene TRBV6-1 combines with J gene TRBJ1-6; a possible D gene is TRBD1 (6 bases). The CDR3 is 16 residues long. Germline V lookup: CDR1 MNHNS, CDR2 SASEGT. V lost 4 bases and J 10 bases, leaving 20 bases between the germline ends. The CDR3 region is CASSAQGPGLGSPLHF. The CDR3 region has the DNA TGTGCCAGCAGTGCCCAGGGGCCGGGTTTAGGATCACCCCTCCACTTT.

The rearrangement uses TRBV3-1 (or the pseudogene TRBV3-2) and TRBJ2-3; 11 nucleotides align to TRBD2. Looked up from germline, CDR1 is LGHDT and CDR2 is YNNKEL (reference sequence). The CDR3 is made up of 15 amino acids. Trimming removed 0 bases from V and 10 bases from J; junction bases left unmatched: 6. Here the CDR3 reads CASSQELAGVGAQYF. The DNA for the CDR3 is TGTGCCAGCAGCCAAGAACTAGCGGGGGTTGGTGCGCAGTATTTT.

The V and J genes are TRBV27 and TRBJ1-2, with 7 positions matching TRBD1. The CDR3 runs to 13 residues. Germline CDR1 MNHEY, CDR2 SMNVEV (reference sequence). The trim removed 5 bases at V and 2 bases at J, leaving 2 bases unmatched. In nucleotides, the CDR3 is TGTGCCAGCAGTCAGACAGGGAACTATGGCTACACCTTC. As protein: CASSQTGNYGYTF.

The chain couples TRBV5-4 to TRBJ2-5, with 8 positions matching TRBD1. After removal of 5 bases from V and 4 bases from J, the junction contained 7 bases not matched to a gene. The CDR3 is made up of 14 amino acids. Germline lookup yields CDR1 SGHNT and CDR2 YYREEE (reference sequence). The CDR3 coding sequence is TGTGCCAGCAGTTCAGGGGGCTGGGGAGAGACCCAGTACTTC. This translates into CASSSGGWGETQYF.

This chain links TRBV27 with TRBJ2-2; 7 nucleotides match TRBD1. Trimming cost V 5 bases and J 6 bases; bases outside gene matches: 6. Germline values: CDR1 MNHEY, CDR2 SMNVEV (reference sequence). The CDR3 totals 14 residues. CDR3 nucleotides: TGTGCCAGCAGTGCGACCCAGGGGGCCGGGGAGCTGTTTTTT. Encoded protein: CASSATQGAGELFF.

The J gene is TRBJ2-7, the V gene TRBV6-6; no clear D. Trimming removed 2 bases at V and 0 bases at J, with 8 bases between. The CDR3 contains 14 residues. In germline, CDR1 is MNHNY, CDR2 SVGAGI (reference sequence). CDR3 protein: CASSYAQASYEQYF. The CDR3 coding sequence is TGTGCCAGCAGTTACGCCCAGGCCTCCTACGAGCAGTACTTC.

The V call is TRBV11-1, the J call TRBJ2-3, with D perhaps TRBD2 (7 bases). This CDR3 contains 15 residues. Germline lookup yields CDR1 SGHAT and CDR2 FQDESV (reference sequence). V lost 3 bases and J lost 4, with 14 bases in between. This CDR3 reads CASSLGGRRADTQYF. CDR3 in DNA: TGTGCCAGCAGCTTGGGGGGGCGGAGGGCAGATACGCAGTATTTT.

The chain links TRBV30 to TRBJ2-7; 7 nucleotides align to TRBD1. CDR1 GTSNPN and CDR2 SVGIG come from the germline V gene (reference sequence). V shed 5 bases and J 3 bases; nucleotides not matched to a gene: 10. CDR3 length equals 14 residues. CDR3 sequence reads: CAWGPGQPLYEQYF. DNA for the CDR3: TGTGCCTGGGGTCCGGGACAGCCTCTCTACGAGCAGTACTTC.

This chain joins TRBV29-1 and TRBJ2-1; D unclear. The CDR3 has 13 residues. CDR1 SQVTM and CDR2 ANQGSEA come from the germline V gene. Trimming pared 6 bases from V and 5 bases from J, leaving 14 bases between. The CDR3 coding sequence is TGCAGCGTAGTCAAGCAAGAGGACAATGAGCAGTTCTTC. Its translation is CSVVKQEDNEQFF.

The rearrangement links TRBV12-3 or TRBV12-4 to TRBJ2-5; the match to TRBD2 covers 7 bases. The CDR3 runs to 13 residues. Unmatched junction bases numbered 6, after V lost 6 bases and J lost 5 bases. The CDR3 region has the DNA TGTGCCAGCAGGGACACCGGGAGGGAGACCCAGTACTTC. Its translation is CASRDTGRETQYF.

The chain links TRBV5-1 to TRBJ1-1; the D gene is possibly TRBD1 (6 bases). This CDR3 is 16 amino acids long. CDR1 and CDR2 from the germline V gene are SGHRS and YFSETQ. V lost 4 bases and J 3 bases, leaving 19 bases between the germline ends. As DNA, the CDR3 is TGCGCCAGCAGCGGGGCAGGGGTCCCGTACGACACTGAAGCTTTCTTT. Translation gives CASSGAGVPYDTEAFF. Complete variable domain (other parts from reference TRBV5-1 and TRBJ1-1): KAGVTQTPRYLIKTRGQQVTLSCSPISGHRSVSWYQQTPGQGLQFLFEYFSETQRNKGNFPGRFSGRQFSNSRSEMNVSTLELGDSALYLCASSGAGVPYDTEAFFGQGTRLTVV.

The J gene is TRBJ2-2, the V gene TRBV6-2 or TRBV6-3; no firm D call. Per the germline V gene, CDR1 is MNHEY and CDR2 is SVGEGT. Trimming pared 2 bases from V and 3 bases from J, leaving 10 bases between. The CDR3 covers 15 residues. The CDR3 sequence: CASSYEVVDTGELFF. Here the CDR3 DNA reads TGTGCCAGCAGTTACGAGGTTGTGGACACCGGGGAGCTGTTTTTT.

The gene calls are TRBV3-1 (or the pseudogene TRBV3-2) and TRBJ1-1; 8 bases align to TRBD1. The CDR3 is 18 amino acids. Per the germline V gene, CDR1 is LGHDT and CDR2 is YNNKEL (reference sequence). Trimming removed 0 bases from V and 1 base from J; junction bases left unmatched: 10. As DNA, the CDR3 is TGTGCCAGCAGCCAAGATCCAGGGGGCAGGGGTCCGAACACTGAAGCTTTCTTT. This codes for CASSQDPGGRGPNTEAFF.

This clone is a singleton in its sample. The chain carries TRBV24-1 and TRBJ1-2, with D unresolved. This CDR3 is 13 amino acids long. V was clipped by 5 bases and J by 3 bases, with 9 bases between them. Germline V lookup: CDR1 KGHDR, CDR2 SFDVKD. The DNA for the CDR3 is TGTGCCACCAGTGCAGGCCCGGACTATGGCTACACCTTC. Protein: CATSAGPDYGYTF.

The chain is built from TRBV9 and TRBJ1-2; D gene uncertain. The CDR3 has 11 residues. Germline values: CDR1 SGDLS, CDR2 YYNGEE. The V gene lost 0 bases and the J gene lost 14 bases, with 11 bases spanning the gap. CDR3 region: CASSVDRAVTF. The CDR3 DNA reads as TGTGCCAGCAGCGTAGACAGAGCAGTAACCTTC.

The chain joins TRBV3-1 (or the pseudogene TRBV3-2) to TRBJ1-5; TRBD1 is a possible D gene (6 bases). The CDR3 length is 14 residues. V was clipped by 5 bases and J by 3 bases, with 11 bases between them. Germline assignment: CDR1 LGHDT and CDR2 YNNKEL (reference sequence). CDR3 in DNA: TGTGCCAGCAGCGCCCGGGACACCAATCAGCCCCAGCATTTT. This sequence encodes CASSARDTNQPQHF.

The CDR3 is CASSLGGRLNTEAFF. In nucleotides, the CDR3 is TGTGCCAGCAGTTTAGGGGGCAGACTAAACACTGAAGCTTTCTTT. V and J are TRBV28 and TRBJ1-1; possibly TRBD1 for D (6 bases). V was trimmed by 2 bases and J by 2 bases, leaving 12 bases between them. The CDR3 has 15 amino acids. Germline V gives CDR1 MDHEN, CDR2 SYDVKM.

The gene calls are TRBV7-3 and TRBJ2-3; 10 bases map to TRBD1. The germline V gene encodes CDR1 SGHTA and CDR2 FQGTGA. The trim removed 5 bases at V and 4 bases at J, leaving 12 bases unmatched. The CDR3 length is 17 residues. The CDR3 DNA sequence: TGTGCCAGCAGCCCCTTCCGGGACAGGGGAAGCGCAGATACGCAGTATTTT. It encodes CASSPFRDRGSADTQYF.

This rearrangement joins TRBV3-1 (or the pseudogene TRBV3-2) to TRBJ2-1; D gene unclear. Looked up from germline, CDR1 is LGHDT and CDR2 is YNNKEL (reference sequence). Trimming left V 4 bases short and J 2 bases short, with 12 bases between. This CDR3 has 15 residues. This chain's CDR3 is CASSPPFRAYNEQFF. DNA of the CDR3: TGTGCCAGCAGCCCCCCCTTCCGGGCCTACAATGAGCAGTTCTTC.

This chain connects TRBV30 to TRBJ2-1, with D perhaps matching TRBD1 (6 bases). CDR1 is GTSNPN and CDR2 is SVGIG in the germline V gene (reference sequence). V lost 4 bases and J 0 bases, leaving 13 bases between the germline ends. The CDR3 has 15 residues. CDR3 region: CAWTRQGTSYNEQFF. In nucleotides, the CDR3 is TGTGCCTGGACCCGTCAGGGGACCTCCTACAATGAGCAGTTCTTC.

The chain combines TRBV5-6 with TRBJ2-5; TRBD1 matches 7 bases. Per the germline V gene, CDR1 is SGHDT and CDR2 is YYEEEE. Trimming at V came to 1 base and at J to 3 bases, leaving 3 bases not matched to a gene. This CDR3 is 14 amino acids long. For the CDR3, the DNA is TGTGCCAGCAGCTTGATCGGGACAGAAGAGACCCAGTACTTC. Amino acids: CASSLIGTEETQYF.